This T cell receptor (beta chain) was identified during a study of T-cell reconstitution after alpha-beta-depleted transplantation in children. Study-wide points: Several hundred expanded graft clones reportedly were the source of alpha-beta T cells about two months after transplant. Among T cells one year after transplant, newly produced cells accounted for most counts and diversity. Surviving recipient T cells and thymic progenitors accounted for the high day-60 TCRbeta diversity observed in some patients.

As it was prepared, the TCRbeta library received unique molecular identifiers. TCRdb re-analysed the PCR reads in MiXCR, keeping a single row per CDR3 protein. Of 27,000 or so distinct CDR3 sequences detected, about 18% appear once; the ten largest clones hold approximately 40%. This CDR3 is built from 13 residues. The V gene lost 3 bases and the J gene lost 4 bases, with 10 bases spanning the gap. The germline CDR1 and CDR2 sequences are MNHEY and SMNVEV (reference sequence). In this sample, this clonotype turned up a few times. Antigen specificity is unknown. The material was PBMCs, mostly from graft donor cells, obtained 60 days after TCRalphabeta/CD19-depleted stem cell transplant. The rearrangement joins TRBV27 to TRBJ2-7; D call uncertain. The sequence was collected from a male patient aged 2-9 years who had a stem cell transplant for acute lymphoblastic leukemia, so the T cells may come from the graft donor. CDR3 protein: CASSFLRGYEQYF. In DNA form, the CDR3 reads TGTGCCAGCAGTTTTCTTCGAGGTTACGAGCAGTACTTC.